What follows describes a single T cell receptor beta chain. This clonotype was seen ten or more times. Its binding antigen is unknown. No clone much larger than this one lies a single base away; base qualities are absent. The germline V gene provides CDR1 KGHSH and CDR2 LQKENI. V and J are truncated by 3 bases and 0 bases respectively, leaving an intervening sequence of 8 bases. There are 15 amino acids in the CDR3, from cysteine to phenylalanine inclusive. Just the 45-base CDR3 DNA is kept, in frame starting at base 1. These data are taken from a study of T-cell reconstitution after alpha-beta-depleted transplantation in children (dated by TCRdb to 2016 to 2018). In terms of the full investigation: T-cell immune reconstitution after TCRalphabeta/CD19-depleted allogeneic hematopoietic cell transplantation in children was quantitatively tracked in the study by means of TCR repertoire profiling.

Libraries were made using PCR. Reads for this sample came from an Illumina HiSeq 2500. TCR libraries were prepared with molecular barcoding, using unique molecular identifiers to normalize TCRbeta repertoire quantification. TCRdb itself trimmed the public reads at Q25 with fastp, ran MiXCR and retained productive beta chains. Duplicate CDR3 protein sequences are folded into a single record with the most common DNA and genes. The sample yields nearly 250,000 distinct CDR3 sequences; approximately 8% were counted once. The ten largest clones take up just under 6.5% of the sample. Overall study results and their limits: Hyperexpanded clone frequencies declined over subsequent months; after one year, T-cell counts and TCRbeta diversity were mostly attributed to newly produced T cells. The high TCRbeta diversity at day 60 in some patients was ascribed to recipient T cells and intrathymic progenitors that had survived conditioning. The apparently early alphabetaT-cell count recovery about two months after transplant was reportedly dependent on only several hundred rapidly expanded clones derived from non-depleted graft cells.

Taken with the paper, the label for treatment or condition translates to: allogeneic hematopoietic cell transplantation with graft depleted of TCRalphabeta T cells and CD19 B cells. Transplant recipients were children who received TCRalphabeta/CD19-depleted allogeneic hematopoietic cell grafts. The source was PBMCs, mostly from graft donor cells, collected 180 days after TCRalphabeta/CD19-depleted stem cell transplant. This TCR came from a male patient aged 10-17 years who had a stem cell transplant for acute lymphoblastic leukemia, so the T cells may come from the graft donor. The V and J segments used are TRBV18 and TRBJ2-2; the D segment cannot be called with confidence. CDR3 reads: CASSPRTTNTGELFF. DNA sequence: TGTGCCAGCTCACCCCGTACCACGAACACCGGGGAGCTGTTTTTT.